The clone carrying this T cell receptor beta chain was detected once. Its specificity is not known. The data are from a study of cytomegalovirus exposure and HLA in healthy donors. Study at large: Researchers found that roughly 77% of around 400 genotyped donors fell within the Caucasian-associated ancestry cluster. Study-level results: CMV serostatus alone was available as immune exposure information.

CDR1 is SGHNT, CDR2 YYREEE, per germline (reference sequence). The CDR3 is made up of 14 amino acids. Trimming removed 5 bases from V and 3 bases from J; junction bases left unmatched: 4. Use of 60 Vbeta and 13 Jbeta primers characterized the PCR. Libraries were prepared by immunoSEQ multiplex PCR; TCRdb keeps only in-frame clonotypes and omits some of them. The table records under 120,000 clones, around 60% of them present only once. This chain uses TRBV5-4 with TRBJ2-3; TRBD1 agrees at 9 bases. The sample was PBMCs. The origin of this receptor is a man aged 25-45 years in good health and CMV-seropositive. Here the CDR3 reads CASRAGTGTDTQYF. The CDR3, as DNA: TGTGCCAGCAGGGCCGGGACAGGGACAGATACGCAGTATTTT.